This entry concerns a single T cell receptor beta chain. The antigen remains unidentified. Germline CDR1 and CDR2: SGHNT and YYREEE (reference sequence). The CDR3 has 12 residues. The ends were cut back, 1 base at V and 6 bases at J, with 8 bases in the middle. Primers included in the PCR were 60 Vbeta and 13 Jbeta primers. Profiling relied on immunoSEQ multiplex PCR, and the TCRdb table lists in-frame clones only, not all of them. The sample has over 75,000 clones, roughly 80% seen once. This entry is derived from a study of cytomegalovirus exposure and HLA in healthy donors. General study results and limits: Sequences of the TCR beta chain were said to predict the HLA-A and HLA-B alleles of most subjects accurately.

This sequence originates from a man aged 35-49 years in good health and CMV-seropositive. Source material: PBMCs. The rearrangement links TRBV5-4 to TRBJ2-7; D is unclear. The CDR3 loop is CASSLPLSEQYF. The CDR3 bases are TGTGCCAGCAGCTTGCCTCTCAGCGAGCAGTACTTC.